This T cell receptor (beta chain) was sequenced in a study of blood T cell repertoires in COVID-19. Background on the study: Both acute and convalescent COVID-19 samples were obtained from the United States, Italy and Spain. T cells, B-cell-depleted T cells, or PBMCs provided the cDNA or gDNA that served as material.

CDR3 length equals 17 residues. Trimming removed 1 base at V and 0 bases at J, with 14 bases between. Per the germline V gene, CDR1 is LGHDT and CDR2 is YNNKEL (reference sequence). Residents of under 25 US areas, aged about 18 to 95 years, made up the participants. The authors' processing: Reference gene primer amplification in the assay estimated nucleated cell counts. The data were produced by immunoSEQ multiplex PCR, yet TCRdb's version contains in-frame clones alone and is incomplete. V, J and clone size derive from that table, while D and trimming were established from the DNA sequence. The sample lists roughly 450,000 clones; 90% were seen once.

The sequenced sample was PBMCs or T cells enriched from blood (not recorded which). This sequence joins TRBV3-1 (or the pseudogene TRBV3-2) and TRBJ2-3; D is ambiguous. The receptor was derived from a man younger than 35 who had recovered from COVID-19. The CDR3 region has the DNA TGTGCCAGCAGCCAAGTTCGGAGCCTAACTAGCACAGATACGCAGTATTTT. Translation: CASSQVRSLTSTDTQYF.